A selection of T cell receptor beta chains follows, all from one sample in a study of T cells after yellow fever vaccination. TCRdb re-derived calls from the 5' RACE reads in MiXCR, one entry per CDR3 protein. Of 300,000 to 400,000 distinct CDR3 sequences listed, roughly an eighth were seen once; the top ten hold 2.5% to 3.5%. The sequences come from CD4+ T cells sorted from PBMCs, collected 15 days after the yellow fever booster vaccination. These receptors were obtained from a man between 18 and 35 years old who received the YFV17D yellow fever vaccine. Both conserved end residues are part of each CDR3. The D gene is left open where the match is weak. A clone size is listed for some rows: how often the clone was seen (once, few, many), or a class if it is expanded.

NA NA TRBJ2-5 TRBV6-6 CASRLTRRQETQYF TGTGCCAGCAGGCTCACAAGGAGGCAAGAGACCCAGTACTTC
NA TRBD1 TRBJ2-2 TRBV6-6 CASRFGQGETGELFF TGTGCCAGCAGATTCGGACAGGGGGAGACCGGGGAGCTGTTTTTT
few TRBD1 TRBJ1-1 TRBV20-1 CSGWDARGYTEAFF TGCAGTGGATGGGACGCCAGGGGGTACACTGAAGCTTTCTTT
NA TRBD1 TRBJ2-2 TRBV10-3 CAITPRQGINTGELFF TGTGCCATCACACCTAGACAGGGGATTAACACCGGGGAGCTGTTTTTT
NA TRBD1 TRBJ2-5 TRBV7-9 CASSSGQGAWETQYF TGTGCCAGCAGCTCGGGACAGGGGGCTTGGGAGACCCAGTACTTC
NA TRBD2 TRBJ2-2 TRBV28 CASSFIPAGGFHNTGELFF TGTGCCAGCAGTTTCATCCCAGCGGGGGGGTTCCATAACACCGGGGAGCTGTTTTTT
NA NA TRBJ2-5 TRBV7-7 CASSPGLEETQYF TGTGCTAGCAGCCCGGGACTGGAAGAGACCCAGTACTTC
NA NA TRBJ2-1 TRBV19 CASSKTLSYNEQFF TGTGCCAGTAGTAAAACACTCTCCTACAATGAGCAGTTCTTC
NA NA TRBJ2-5 TRBV5-1 CASSFTSDVGGETQYF TGCGCCAGCAGCTTCACTTCAGACGTTGGAGGCGAGACCCAGTACTTC
many TRBD1 TRBJ1-2 TRBV9 CASSAWTGRGYTF TGTGCCAGCAGCGCTTGGACAGGGAGAGGCTACACCTTC
NA NA TRBJ2-1 TRBV20-1 CSARGRNNEQFF TGCAGTGCTAGAGGCCGCAACAATGAGCAGTTCTTC
NA TRBD1 TRBJ1-5 TRBV2 CASSGTGGEQPQHF TGTGCCAGCAGCGGGACAGGGGGCGAGCAGCCCCAGCATTTT
few NA TRBJ2-5 TRBV12-3/TRBV12-4 CASSLYGNQETQYF TGTGCCAGCAGTTTATATGGAAACCAAGAGACCCAGTACTTC
NA NA TRBJ2-5 TRBV21-1 CAGLLRVAGFSETQYF TGTGCCGGACTCCTGCGGGTAGCGGGGTTTTCGGAGACCCAGTACTTC
NA NA TRBJ2-2 TRBV5-8 CASRPGHLNTGELFF TGTGCCAGCAGACCGGGACACCTGAACACCGGGGAGCTGTTTTTT
NA TRBD2 TRBJ2-1 TRBV11-2 CASSFGGAGGNEQFF TGTGCCAGCAGCTTCGGGGGGGCCGGTGGGAATGAGCAGTTCTTC
NA NA TRBJ1-4 TRBV5-1 CASSLGRLGNEKLFF TGCGCCAGCAGCTTGGGACGCCTGGGTAATGAAAAACTGTTTTTT
NA TRBD1 TRBJ2-5 TRBV5-1 CASSQTGAETQYF TGCGCCAGCAGCCAGACAGGGGCGGAGACCCAGTACTTC
NA NA TRBJ1-5 TRBV9 CASSVEGNYQPQHF TGTGCCAGCAGCGTAGAGGGGAACTATCAGCCCCAGCATTTT
NA NA TRBJ2-7 TRBV19 CASSIWQGNGEQYF TGTGCCAGTAGTATATGGCAGGGGAACGGCGAGCAGTACTTC
many TRBD2 TRBJ2-2 TRBV4-3 CASSHARGLGGTGELFF TGCGCCAGCAGCCATGCACGGGGACTAGGAGGCACCGGGGAGCTGTTTTTT
NA NA TRBJ2-3 TRBV5-4 CASSLGGLASTDTQYF TGTGCCAGCAGCTTGGGGGGACTTGCTAGCACAGATACGCAGTATTTT
many TRBD2 TRBJ2-3 TRBV5-1 CASSYSGAPTDTQYF TGCGCCAGCAGCTATAGCGGGGCCCCCACAGATACGCAGTATTTT
many TRBD2 TRBJ2-7 TRBV7-8 CASSLEAGGSYEQYF TGTGCCAGCAGCTTGGAAGCGGGGGGCTCCTACGAGCAGTACTTC
few NA TRBJ2-5 TRBV20-1 CSAPPVEGGMETQYF TGCAGTGCCCCACCTGTGGAGGGGGGTATGGAGACCCAGTACTTC
NA TRBD1 TRBJ1-2 TRBV18 CASSPSDRLGGYTF TGTGCCAGCTCACCGTCGGACAGGTTGGGAGGCTACACCTTC
NA NA TRBJ1-2 TRBV4-3 CASSQGSWPDRYTF TGCGCCAGCAGCCAAGGATCGTGGCCGGACAGATACACCTTC
many NA TRBJ2-2 TRBV7-3 CASSSNTGELFF TGTGCCAGCAGCTCAAACACCGGGGAGCTGTTTTTT
many NA TRBJ2-3 TRBV11-2 CASLRTGTDTQYF TGTGCCAGCCTGCGGACGGGCACAGATACGCAGTATTTT
NA NA TRBJ2-4 TRBV2 CASSEQGYVAKNIQYF TGTGCCAGCAGTGAACAGGGTTACGTAGCCAAAAACATTCAGTACTTC
NA NA TRBJ1-6 TRBV4-3 CASSQEFKGNSPLHF TGCGCCAGCAGCCAAGAATTTAAGGGTAATTCACCCCTCCACTTT
many TRBD1 TRBJ1-4 TRBV5-1 CASSQGTGNEKLFF TGCGCCAGCAGCCAAGGGACAGGGAATGAAAAACTGTTTTTT
many NA TRBJ1-6 TRBV7-2 CAVGAQYSPLHF TGTGCCGTAGGGGCACAGTATTCACCCCTCCACTTT
many NA TRBJ2-5 TRBV25-1 CASRNPQGGSETQYF TGTGCCAGCAGGAATCCACAGGGAGGGTCAGAGACCCAGTACTTC
many NA TRBJ1-5 TRBV18 CASSKASNQPQHF TGTGCCAGCTCAAAGGCCAGTAACCAGCCCCAGCATTTT
few NA TRBJ2-3 TRBV6-5 CASKMTMASTDTQYF TGTGCCAGCAAGATGACAATGGCTAGCACAGATACGCAGTATTTT
few TRBD1 TRBJ2-1 TRBV6-2/TRBV6-3 CASSHGTGNPGNEQFF TGTGCCAGCAGCCACGGGACAGGGAACCCGGGCAATGAGCAGTTCTTC
NA TRBD2 TRBJ2-5 TRBV28 CASQAGAKETQYF TGTGCCTCCCAGGCGGGAGCGAAGGAGACCCAGTACTTC
NA NA TRBJ2-3 TRBV2 CASMGPWSTDTQYF TGTGCCAGCATGGGTCCTTGGAGCACAGATACGCAGTATTTT
few NA TRBJ2-3 TRBV19 CASSPRFLGVGPDTQYF TGTGCCAGTAGTCCCCGGTTTCTGGGGGTGGGTCCAGATACGCAGTATTTT
NA NA TRBJ1-5 TRBV6-2/TRBV6-3 CASARSYNQPQHF TGTGCCAGCGCACGGAGTTACAATCAGCCCCAGCATTTT
many NA TRBJ2-2 TRBV20-1 CSARTSGTGELFF TGCAGTGCTAGAACCTCGGGCACCGGGGAGCTGTTTTTT
NA NA TRBJ2-2 TRBV20-1 CSARGSTPGELFF TGCAGTGCTAGAGGGTCCACGCCCGGGGAGCTGTTTTTT
NA TRBD1 TRBJ1-1 TRBV6-5 CASSRDSGALAEAFF TGTGCCAGCAGCCGGGACAGCGGAGCTTTGGCTGAAGCTTTCTTT
NA NA TRBJ1-6 TRBV4-1 CASSQPDSNNSPLHF TGCGCCAGCAGCCAACCCGACTCGAATAATTCACCCCTCCACTTT
few NA TRBJ1-2 TRBV3-1 CASQGDGDHYGYTF TGTGCCAGCCAAGGAGATGGAGATCACTATGGCTACACCTTC
NA TRBD2 TRBJ2-3 TRBV5-1 CASSLEQRGGTDTQYF TGCGCCAGCAGCTTGGAACAGCGGGGTGGGACAGATACGCAGTATTTT
NA TRBD1 TRBJ1-2 TRBV10-2 CASSQQGVNYGYTF TGCGCCAGCAGTCAACAGGGGGTAAACTATGGCTACACCTTC
NA TRBD1 TRBJ2-3 TRBV4-1 CASSQAYRGIGTDTQYF TGCGCCAGCAGCCAAGCTTACAGGGGGATCGGCACAGATACGCAGTATTTT